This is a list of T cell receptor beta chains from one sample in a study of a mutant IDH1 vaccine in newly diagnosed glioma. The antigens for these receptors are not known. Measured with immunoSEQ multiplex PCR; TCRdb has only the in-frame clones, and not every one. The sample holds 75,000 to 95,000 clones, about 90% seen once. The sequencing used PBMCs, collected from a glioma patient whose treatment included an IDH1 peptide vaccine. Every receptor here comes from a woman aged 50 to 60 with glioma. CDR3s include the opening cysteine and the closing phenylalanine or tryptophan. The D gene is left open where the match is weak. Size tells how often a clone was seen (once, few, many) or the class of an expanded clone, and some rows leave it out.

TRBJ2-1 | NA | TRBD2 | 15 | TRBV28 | CASSSPGLAWNEQFF | TGTGCCAGCAGTTCCCCCGGACTAGCTTGGAATGAGCAGTTCTTC
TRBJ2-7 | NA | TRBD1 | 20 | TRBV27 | CASSFSVRGTALTSSYEQYF | TGTGCCAGCAGTTTCTCCGTTAGGGGGACAGCTCTTACCAGCTCCTACGAGCAGTACTTC
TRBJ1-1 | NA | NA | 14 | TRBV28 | CASRPQGLNTEAFF | TGTGCCAGCAGACCCCAGGGGCTGAACACTGAAGCTTTCTTT
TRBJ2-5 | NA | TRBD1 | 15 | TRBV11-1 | CASSSGTGGLETQYF | TGTGCCAGCAGCTCCGGGACAGGGGGCCTAGAGACCCAGTACTTC
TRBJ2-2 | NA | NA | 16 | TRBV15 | CATSRDVTSNTGELFF | TGTGCCACCAGCAGAGATGTGACTTCAAACACCGGGGAGCTGTTTTTT
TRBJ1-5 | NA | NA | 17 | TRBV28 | CASSWQVSLFVNQPQHF | TGTGCCAGCAGTTGGCAGGTCTCGCTCTTCGTCAATCAGCCCCAGCATTTT
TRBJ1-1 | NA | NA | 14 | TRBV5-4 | CASSPIQGNTEAFF | TGTGCCAGCAGCCCGATACAGGGGAACACTGAAGCTTTCTTT
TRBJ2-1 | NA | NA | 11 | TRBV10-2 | CASGKVRVAFF | TGCGCCAGCGGTAAAGTAAGGGTGGCCTTCTTC
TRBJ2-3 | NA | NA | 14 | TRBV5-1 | CASNGGFSTDTQYF | TGCGCCAGCAACGGCGGGTTTAGCACAGATACGCAGTATTTT
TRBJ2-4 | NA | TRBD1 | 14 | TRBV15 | CATSQTGSKNIQYF | TGTGCCACCAGCCAGACAGGGTCCAAAAACATTCAGTACTTC
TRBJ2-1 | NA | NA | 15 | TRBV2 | CASEIFRDAYNEQFF | TGTGCCAGCGAGATCTTCCGGGACGCCTACAATGAGCAGTTCTTC
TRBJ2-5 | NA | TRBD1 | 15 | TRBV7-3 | CASSAKGGRQETQYF | TGTGCCAGCAGCGCAAAAGGGGGCAGGCAAGAGACCCAGTACTTC
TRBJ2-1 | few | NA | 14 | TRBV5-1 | CASNSGTLYNEQFF | TGCGCCAGTAATTCCGGGACTCTTTACAATGAGCAGTTCTTC
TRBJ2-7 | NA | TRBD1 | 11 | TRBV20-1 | CSATRDSEQYF | TGCAGTGCTACCCGGGACAGCGAGCAGTACTTC
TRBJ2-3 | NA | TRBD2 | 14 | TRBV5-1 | CASSFGGRADTQYF | TGCGCCAGCAGCTTTGGAGGGAGGGCAGATACGCAGTATTTT
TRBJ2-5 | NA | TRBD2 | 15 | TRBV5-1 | CASSLASGVEETQYF | TGCGCCAGCAGCTTGGCTAGCGGGGTGGAGGAGACCCAGTACTTC
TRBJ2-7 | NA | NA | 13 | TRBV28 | CASSAERLKEQYF | TGTGCCAGCAGTGCTGAAAGGCTGAAAGAGCAGTACTTC
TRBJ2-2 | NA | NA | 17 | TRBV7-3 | CASSPGTGPSNTGELFF | TGTGCCAGCAGCCCCGGCACAGGCCCCTCGAACACCGGGGAGCTGTTTTTT
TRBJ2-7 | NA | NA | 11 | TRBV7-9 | CASSASDHWYF | TGTGCCAGCAGCGCCTCCGACCACTGGTACTTC
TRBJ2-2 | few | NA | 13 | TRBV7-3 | CASSPMGDRELFF | TGTGCCAGCAGCCCGATGGGGGATCGGGAGCTGTTTTTT
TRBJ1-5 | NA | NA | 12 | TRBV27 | CASSQPGQPQHF | TGTGCCAGCAGTCAGCCGGGGCAGCCCCAGCATTTT
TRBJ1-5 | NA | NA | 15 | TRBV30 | CAWSSGTALGQPQHF | TGTGCCTGGAGTTCCGGGACGGCCCTAGGTCAGCCCCAGCATTTT
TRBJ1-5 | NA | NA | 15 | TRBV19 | CASRNSLYSNQPQHF | TGTGCCAGTAGGAACAGCCTGTATAGCAATCAGCCCCAGCATTTT
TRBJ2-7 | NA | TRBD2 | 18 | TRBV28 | CASSTPGLAGVGDYEQYF | TGTGCCAGCAGTACACCGGGACTAGCGGGAGTTGGAGACTACGAGCAGTACTTC
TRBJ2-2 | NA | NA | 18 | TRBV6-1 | CASSEALGSSEDTGELFF | TGTGCCAGCAGTGAAGCGCTAGGGTCGAGTGAGGACACCGGGGAGCTGTTTTTT
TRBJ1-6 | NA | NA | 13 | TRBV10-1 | CASSGQGPSPLHF | TGCGCCAGCAGTGGTCAAGGGCCTTCACCCCTCCACTTT
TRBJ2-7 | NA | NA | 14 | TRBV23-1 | CASSQSLGAYEQYF | TGCGCCAGCAGTCAATCCTTGGGTGCCTACGAGCAGTACTTC
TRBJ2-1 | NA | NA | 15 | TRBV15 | CATSGRGRDYNEQFF | TGTGCCACCAGCGGCCGGGGCAGGGACTACAATGAGCAGTTCTTC
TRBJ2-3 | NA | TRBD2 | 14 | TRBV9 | CASSVQAGVDTQYF | TGTGCCAGCAGCGTTCAAGCGGGAGTGGATACGCAGTATTTT
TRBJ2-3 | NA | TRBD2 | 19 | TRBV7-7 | CASRLTSGRWGTSTDTQYF | TGTGCTAGCAGATTGACTAGCGGGAGGTGGGGGACTAGCACAGATACGCAGTATTTT
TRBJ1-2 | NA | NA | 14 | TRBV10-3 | CAIPALEGDYGYTF | TGTGCCATACCCGCCCTCGAGGGGGACTATGGCTACACCTTC
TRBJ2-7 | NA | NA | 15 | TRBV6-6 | CASSYSSRGLNEQYF | TGTGCCAGCAGTTACTCTTCCAGGGGTCTAAACGAGCAGTACTTC
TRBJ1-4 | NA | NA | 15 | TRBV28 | CASRIQQRLNEKLFF | TGTGCCAGCAGGATCCAACAGCGATTAAATGAAAAACTGTTTTTT
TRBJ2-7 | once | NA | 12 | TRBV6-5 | CASSRTRYEQYF | TGTGCCAGCAGTCGGACACGCTACGAGCAGTACTTC
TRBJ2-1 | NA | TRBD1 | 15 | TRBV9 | CASSYGGQGNNEQFF | TGTGCCAGCAGCTACGGGGGACAGGGGAACAATGAGCAGTTCTTC
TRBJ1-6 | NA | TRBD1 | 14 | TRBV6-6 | CASLWTGYNSPLHF | TGTGCCAGCCTCTGGACAGGGTATAATTCACCCCTCCACTTT
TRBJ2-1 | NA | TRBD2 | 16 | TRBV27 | CASSRTPSGKYNEQFF | TGTGCCAGCAGCCGGACGCCTAGCGGGAAATACAATGAGCAGTTCTTC
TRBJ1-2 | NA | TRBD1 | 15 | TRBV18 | CASSPSRGGDYGYTF | TGTGCCAGCTCACCGTCTAGAGGGGGCGACTATGGCTACACCTTC
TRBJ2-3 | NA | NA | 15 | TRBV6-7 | CASSYSPTTEDTQYF | TGTGCCAGCAGTTACTCTCCGACCACCGAAGATACGCAGTATTTT
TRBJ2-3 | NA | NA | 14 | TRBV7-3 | CASSLARASDTQYF | TGTGCCAGCAGCTTAGCCCGAGCCTCAGATACGCAGTATTTT
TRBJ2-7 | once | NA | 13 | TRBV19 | CASRRTGSYEQYF | TGTGCCAGTAGGAGAACGGGATCCTACGAGCAGTACTTC
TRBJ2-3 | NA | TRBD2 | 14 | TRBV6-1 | CASSRLAVGDTQYF | TGTGCCTCCTCAAGACTAGCGGTAGGGGATACGCAGTATTTT
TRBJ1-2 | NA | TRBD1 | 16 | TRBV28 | CASSRDRGTGSYGYTF | TGTGCCAGCAGTAGGGACAGAGGCACCGGGTCCTATGGCTACACCTTC
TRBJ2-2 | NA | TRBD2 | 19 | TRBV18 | CASSPGLAGPTVNTGELFF | TGTGCCAGCTCACCAGGGCTAGCGGGACCCACCGTGAACACCGGGGAGCTGTTTTTT
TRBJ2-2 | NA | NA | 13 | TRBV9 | CARIGQPTGELFF | TGTGCCAGAATAGGACAGCCCACCGGGGAGCTGTTTTTT
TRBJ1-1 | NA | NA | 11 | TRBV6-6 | CASSWTAEAFF | TGTGCCAGCAGTTGGACGGCTGAAGCTTTCTTT
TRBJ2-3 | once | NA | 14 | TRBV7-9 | CASSSPLRPDTQYF | TGTGCCAGCAGCTCACCCTTGCGGCCAGATACGCAGTATTTT
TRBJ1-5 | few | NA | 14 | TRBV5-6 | CASSLMHSNQPQHF | TGTGCCAGCAGCTTGATGCATAGCAATCAGCCCCAGCATTTT
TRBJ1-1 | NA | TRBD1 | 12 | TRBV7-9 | CASSPRDSEAFF | TGTGCCAGCAGCCCGCGGGACAGTGAAGCTTTCTTT
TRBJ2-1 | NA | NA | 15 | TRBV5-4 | CASSLPTSRADEQFF | TGTGCCAGCAGCTTGCCGACATCCCGTGCCGATGAGCAGTTCTTC